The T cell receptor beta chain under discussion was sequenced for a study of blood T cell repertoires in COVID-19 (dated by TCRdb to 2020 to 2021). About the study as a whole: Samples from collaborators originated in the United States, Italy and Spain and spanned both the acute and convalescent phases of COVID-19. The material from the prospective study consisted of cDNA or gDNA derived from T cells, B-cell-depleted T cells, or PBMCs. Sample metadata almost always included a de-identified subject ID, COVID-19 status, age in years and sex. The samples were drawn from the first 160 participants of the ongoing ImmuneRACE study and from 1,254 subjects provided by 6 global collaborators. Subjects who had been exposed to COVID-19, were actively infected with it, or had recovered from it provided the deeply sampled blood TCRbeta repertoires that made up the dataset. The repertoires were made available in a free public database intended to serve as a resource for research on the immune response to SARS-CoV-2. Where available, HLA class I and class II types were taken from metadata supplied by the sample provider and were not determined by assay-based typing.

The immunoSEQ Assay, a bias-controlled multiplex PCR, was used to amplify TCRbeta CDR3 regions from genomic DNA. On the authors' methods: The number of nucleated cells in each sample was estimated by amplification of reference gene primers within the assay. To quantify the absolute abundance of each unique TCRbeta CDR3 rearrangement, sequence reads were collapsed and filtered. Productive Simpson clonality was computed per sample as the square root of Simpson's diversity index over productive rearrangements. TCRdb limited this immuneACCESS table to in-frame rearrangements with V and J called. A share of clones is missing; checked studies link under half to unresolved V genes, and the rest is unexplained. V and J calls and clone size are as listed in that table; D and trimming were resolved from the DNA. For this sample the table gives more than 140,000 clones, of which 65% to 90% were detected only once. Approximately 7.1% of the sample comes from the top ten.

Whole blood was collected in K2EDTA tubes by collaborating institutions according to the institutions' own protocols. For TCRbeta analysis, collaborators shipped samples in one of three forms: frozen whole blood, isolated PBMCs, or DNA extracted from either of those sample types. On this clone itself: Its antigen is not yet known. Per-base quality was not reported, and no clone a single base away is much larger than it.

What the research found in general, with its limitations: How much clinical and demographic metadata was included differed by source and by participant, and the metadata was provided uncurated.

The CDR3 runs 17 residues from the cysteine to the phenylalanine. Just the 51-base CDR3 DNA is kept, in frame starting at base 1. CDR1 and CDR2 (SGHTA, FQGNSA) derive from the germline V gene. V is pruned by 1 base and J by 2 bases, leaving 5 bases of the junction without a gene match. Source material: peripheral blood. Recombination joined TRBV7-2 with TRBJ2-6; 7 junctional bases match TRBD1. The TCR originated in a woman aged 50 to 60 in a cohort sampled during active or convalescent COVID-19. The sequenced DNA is TGTGCCAGCAGCTTAGTGGGACAGAGGACTGGGGCCAACGTCCTGACTTTC. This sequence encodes CASSLVGQRTGANVLTF.